Shown below are 14 T cell receptor beta chains from a single sample sequenced in a study of blood T cell repertoires in COVID-19. Sequenced by immunoSEQ multiplex PCR; TCRdb stores in-frame clones only, minus some. Counted here are about 220,000 clones, about four fifths occurring once; the ten biggest clones make up approximately 1.3%. The specimen was PBMCs or T cells enriched from blood (not recorded which). Source of these receptors: a woman in her thirties or forties with acute COVID-19.

This chain joins TRBV19 and TRBJ2-5; no reliable D call. The CDR3 runs 14 residues. Germline CDR1 is LNHDA and CDR2 is SQIVND (reference sequence). V lost 3 bases to trimming and J lost 5 bases, with 13 bases between them. The CDR3 sequence is CASSISLGKETQYF. CDR3 coding DNA: TGTGCCAGTAGTATTAGTTTGGGCAAGGAGACCCAGTACTTC.

The V gene is TRBV6-4, the J gene TRBJ2-1, with D possibly matching TRBD2 (5 bases). CDR3 length equals 15 residues. Trimming cost V 2 bases and J 9 bases, with 17 bases left between them. Per the germline V gene, CDR1 is MRHNA and CDR2 is SNTAGT. This CDR3 reads CASSDGLARRGEQFF. Written as DNA, the CDR3 is TGTGCCAGCAGTGACGGTTTAGCGCGTCGGGGTGAGCAGTTCTTC.

This chain connects TRBV10-2 to TRBJ1-2, with D possibly being TRBD1 (5 bases). Trimming removed 1 base at V and 0 bases at J, with 9 bases between. In germline, CDR1 is WSHSY, CDR2 SAAADI. The CDR3 spans 15 residues. This chain's CDR3 is CASSEFEGANYGYTF. The CDR3 coding sequence is TGCGCCAGCAGTGAGTTCGAAGGGGCTAACTATGGCTACACCTTC.

The chain recombines TRBV6-1 with TRBJ1-2; D remains unclear. Germline assignment: CDR1 MNHNS and CDR2 SASEGT. The CDR3 sequence is 13 residues long. Trimming took 0 bases from V and 4 from J, leaving 6 bases between them. In DNA, the CDR3 is TGTGCCAGCAGTGAAGCGTCAGGCTATGGCTACACCTTC. Translation gives CASSEASGYGYTF.

The chain couples TRBV7-3 to TRBJ1-1, with D possibly TRBD1 on 5 matching bases. Deletions cut 4 bases from V and 5 bases from J, with 11 bases between. Germline lookup yields CDR1 SGHTA and CDR2 FQGTGA. The CDR3 loop spans 13 amino acids. The CDR3 DNA follows: TGTGCCAGCAGCTCAGGGTCTCTTACTGAAGCTTTCTTT. This gives the protein CASSSGSLTEAFF.

The V gene is TRBV5-4, the J gene TRBJ1-6; 8 nucleotides match TRBD1. V shed 0 bases, J shed 3 bases, and the junction held 8 bases outside the gene matches. The CDR3 loop spans 18 amino acids. Germline loops: CDR1 SGHNT, CDR2 YYREEE (reference sequence). The CDR3 reads CASSLGGQGRFYNSPLHF. CDR3 coding DNA: TGTGCCAGCAGCTTGGGTGGACAGGGTCGTTTCTATAATTCACCCCTCCACTTT.

The chain couples TRBV7-8 to TRBJ2-1; 9 bases are a match to TRBD1. V dropped 2 bases and J dropped 5; count of bases not matched to a gene: 13. The germline gives CDR1 SGHVS, CDR2 FQNEAQ. The CDR3 runs to 18 residues. The CDR3 is CASSLPRHRDRVDNEQFF. The CDR3 DNA sequence: TGTGCCAGCAGCTTACCACGACACCGGGACAGGGTGGACAATGAGCAGTTCTTC.

The J gene is TRBJ2-7, the V gene TRBV11-3; unclear D gene. The germline gives CDR1 SGHNT, CDR2 YENEEA. This CDR3 contains 12 residues. The V and J ends lost 3 bases and 4 bases respectively, with 7 bases between them. The CDR3 DNA reads as TGTGCCAGCAGCTTTTCGGGTTACGAGCAGTACTTC. Translated, it gives CASSFSGYEQYF.

The rearrangement joins TRBV4-3 to TRBJ1-1, with D uncertain. Germline CDR1 LGHNA, CDR2 YSLEER. This CDR3 has 13 amino acids. V was shortened by 1 base and J by 4 bases, with 7 bases between the two germline ends. This CDR3 is CASSQGWATEAFF. The CDR3, as DNA: TGCGCCAGCAGCCAAGGGTGGGCCACTGAAGCTTTCTTT.

The chain employs TRBV10-3 and TRBJ1-1; D may be TRBD1 (5 bases). V lost 2 bases and J 0 bases, leaving 10 bases between the germline ends. In germline, CDR1 is ENHRY, CDR2 SYGVKD. The CDR3 is 15 residues long. CDR3 bases: TGTGCCATCAGTGAGGACAGAGATATGAACACTGAAGCTTTCTTT. Encoded protein: CAISEDRDMNTEAFF.

The V gene is TRBV7-2, the J gene TRBJ1-5, with 9 bases aligning to TRBD1. The CDR3 is made up of 15 amino acids. The V segment lost 5 bases and the J segment 4 bases; nucleotides outside the gene matches: 6. Germline CDR1 and CDR2: SGHTA and FQGNSA. This CDR3 is CASSPVGQGNQPQHF. The DNA for the CDR3 is TGTGCCAGCAGCCCGGTGGGACAGGGTAATCAGCCCCAGCATTTT.

This sequence joins TRBV7-9 and TRBJ2-7, with 14 bases fitting TRBD2. Germline CDR1 reads SEHNR; CDR2 reads FQNEAQ (reference sequence). The CDR3 is 18 residues long. The junction had 12 bases not matched to a gene; V was cut back by 4 bases and J by 4 bases. DNA for the CDR3: TGTGCCAGCAGCTCCGGACTAGCGGGGGGCACACCCCAATACGAGCAGTACTTC. This encodes CASSSGLAGGTPQYEQYF.

This chain joins TRBV6-5 and TRBJ2-7; TRBD2 is a possible D gene (5 bases). The CDR3 spans 14 residues. The germline V and J ends were trimmed by 6 bases and 7 bases, with 19 bases remaining between them. The germline V gene has CDR1 MNHEY and CDR2 SVGAGI. DNA of the CDR3: TGTGCCAGCAGCCCCCGGAGAGGGATTGAGGAGCAGTACTTC. Translating it yields CASSPRRGIEEQYF.

V is TRBV13 and J is TRBJ2-7; 7 bases are a match to TRBD1. Germline CDR1 PRHDT, CDR2 FYEKMQ (reference sequence). V trimming: 3 bases; J trimming: 2 bases; junction bases outside the gene matches: 1. The CDR3 consists of 13 residues. CDR3 in amino acids: CASSLQGAYEQYF. The DNA of the CDR3 is TGTGCCAGCAGCTTGCAGGGGGCCTACGAGCAGTACTTC. Using reference TRBV13 and TRBJ2-7 for the parts outside the CDR3, the full variable domain is AAGVIQSPRHLIKEKRETATLKCYPIPRHDTVYWYQQGPGQDPQFLISFYEKMQSDKGSIPDRFSAQQFSDYHSELNMSSLELGDSALYFCASSLQGAYEQYFGPGTRLTVT.